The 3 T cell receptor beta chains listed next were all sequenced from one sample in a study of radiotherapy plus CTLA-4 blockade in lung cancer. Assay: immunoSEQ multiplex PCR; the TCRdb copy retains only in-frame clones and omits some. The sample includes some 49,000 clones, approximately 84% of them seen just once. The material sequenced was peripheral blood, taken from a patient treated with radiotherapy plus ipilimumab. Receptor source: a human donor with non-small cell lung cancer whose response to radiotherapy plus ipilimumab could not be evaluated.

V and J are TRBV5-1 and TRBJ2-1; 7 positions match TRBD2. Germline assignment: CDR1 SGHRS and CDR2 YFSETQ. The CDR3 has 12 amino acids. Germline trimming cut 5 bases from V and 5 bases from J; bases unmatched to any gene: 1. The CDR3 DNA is TGCGCCAGCAGGGGAGGGAACAATGAGCAGTTCTTC. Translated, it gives CASRGGNNEQFF.

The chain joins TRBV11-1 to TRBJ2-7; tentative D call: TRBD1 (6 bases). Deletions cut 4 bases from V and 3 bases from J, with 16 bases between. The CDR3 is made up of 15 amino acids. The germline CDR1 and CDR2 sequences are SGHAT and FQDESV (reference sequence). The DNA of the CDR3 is TGTGCCAGCAGCTCAACGGGCAGGGGAGTCTACGAGCAGTACTTC. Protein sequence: CASSSTGRGVYEQYF. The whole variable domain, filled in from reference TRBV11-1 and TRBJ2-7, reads EAEVAQSPRYKITEKSQAVAFWCDPISGHATLYWYRQILGQGPELLVQFQDESVVDDSQLPKDRFSAERLKGVDSTLKIQPAELGDSAMYLCASSSTGRGVYEQYFGPGTRLTVT.

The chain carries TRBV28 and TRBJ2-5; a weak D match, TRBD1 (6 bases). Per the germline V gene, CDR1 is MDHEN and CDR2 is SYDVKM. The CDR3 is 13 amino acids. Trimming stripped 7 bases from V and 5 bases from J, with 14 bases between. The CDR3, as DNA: TGTGCCAGCACTACAGGGTTATGGGAGACCCAGTACTTC. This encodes CASTTGLWETQYF. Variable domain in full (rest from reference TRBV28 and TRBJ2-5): DVKVTQSSRYLVKRTGEKVFLECVQDMDHENMFWYRQDPGLGLRLIYFSYDVKMKEKGDIPEGYSVSREKKERFSLILESASTNQTSMYLCASTTGLWETQYFGPGTRLLVL.